The 7 T cell receptor beta chains below all came from one sample that was sequenced in a study of cytomegalovirus exposure and HLA in healthy donors. Method: immunoSEQ multiplex PCR; TCRdb's copy keeps in-frame clones and lacks some. The sample lists about 160,000 clones, 80% to 90% occurring once. The sample comprised PBMCs. All receptors derive from a woman younger than 35 in good health and CMV-seronegative.

This sequence joins TRBV27 and TRBJ2-3, with D uncertain. V was shortened by 5 bases and J by 0 bases, with 12 bases between the two germline ends. Per the germline V gene, CDR1 is MNHEY and CDR2 is SMNVEV (reference sequence). The CDR3 totals 15 residues. The CDR3 spells CASSPYVTSTDTQYF. Here the CDR3 DNA reads TGTGCCAGCAGTCCCTACGTAACTAGCACAGATACGCAGTATTTT.

The chain carries TRBV30 and TRBJ2-3, with TRBD2 identical over 9 bases. Unmatched junction bases numbered 7, after V lost 0 bases and J lost 3 bases. The CDR3 totals 16 residues. The germline V gene encodes CDR1 GTSNPN and CDR2 SVGIG (reference sequence). The CDR3 region is CAWSVVAGGRTDTQYF. The CDR3 DNA reads as TGTGCCTGGAGTGTAGTGGCGGGGGGGAGGACAGATACGCAGTATTTT. The whole variable domain, filled in from reference TRBV30 and TRBJ2-3, reads SQTIHQWPATLVQPVGSPLSLECTVEGTSNPNLYWYRQAAGRGLQLLFYSVGIGQISSEVPQNLSASRPQDRQFILSSKKLLLSDSGFYLCAWSVVAGGRTDTQYFGPGTRLTVL.

The V gene is TRBV5-1, the J gene TRBJ1-1; 9 nucleotides match TRBD1. The ends lost 0 bases at V and 8 bases at J; junction bases unmatched: 5. The CDR3 extends over 14 amino acids. Germline V CDR1 and CDR2: SGHRS, YFSETQ. DNA for the CDR3: TGCGCCAGCAGCTTGGACAGGGGGCTTGGGGAAGCTTTCTTT. Amino acid sequence: CASSLDRGLGEAFF.

This CDR3 is CASSPVGETQYF. For the CDR3, the DNA is TGTGCCAGCTCCCCGGTCGGAGAGACCCAGTACTTC. The V gene is TRBV18, the J gene TRBJ2-5, with D unresolved. This CDR3 spans 12 amino acids. Trimming left V 6 bases short and J 4 bases short, with 9 bases between. Germline loops: CDR1 KGHSH, CDR2 LQKENI.

The chain couples TRBV5-6 to TRBJ1-6, with D perhaps matching TRBD1 (6 bases). The CDR3 loop spans 14 amino acids. CDR1 is SGHDT, CDR2 YYEEEE, per germline. The V gene lost 4 bases and the J gene lost 8 bases, with 13 bases spanning the gap. The CDR3 nucleotides are TGTGCCAGCAGCGTTCGGACAGTCCATTCACCCCTCCACTTT. Protein: CASSVRTVHSPLHF.

The V and J genes are TRBV10-2 and TRBJ2-1; 9 bases are a match to TRBD2. The CDR3 consists of 17 residues. Germline V gives CDR1 WSHSY, CDR2 SAAADI. The V gene end was trimmed by 2 bases and the J gene end by 9 bases; junction bases not matched to a gene: 14. The CDR3 sequence: CASSENSGREMSFEQFF. CDR3 DNA: TGCGCCAGCAGTGAGAATAGCGGGAGAGAGATGTCATTTGAGCAGTTCTTC.

This rearrangement joins TRBV6-5 to TRBJ2-7, with 9 bases matching TRBD1. Per germline, CDR1 MNHEY and CDR2 SVGAGI. V lost 3 bases to trimming and J lost 6 bases; unmatched junction nucleotides: 9. The CDR3 contains 15 residues. The CDR3 DNA is TGTGCCAGCAGTTATCCGGGACAGGGTAAGGGCGAGCAGTACTTC. It translates to CASSYPGQGKGEQYF.